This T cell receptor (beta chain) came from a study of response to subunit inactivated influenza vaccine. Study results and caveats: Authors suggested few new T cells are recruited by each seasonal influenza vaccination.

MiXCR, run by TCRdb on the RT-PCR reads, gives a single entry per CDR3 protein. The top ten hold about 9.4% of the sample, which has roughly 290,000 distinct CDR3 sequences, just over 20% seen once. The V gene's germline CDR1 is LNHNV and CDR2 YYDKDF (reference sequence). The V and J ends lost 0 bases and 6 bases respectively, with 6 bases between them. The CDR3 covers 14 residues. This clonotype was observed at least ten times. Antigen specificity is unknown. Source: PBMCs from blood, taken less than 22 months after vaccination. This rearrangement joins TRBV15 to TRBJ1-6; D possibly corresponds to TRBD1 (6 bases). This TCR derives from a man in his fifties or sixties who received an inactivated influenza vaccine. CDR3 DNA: TGTGCCACCAGCAGAGAGGGGGCTAATTCACCCCTCCACTTT. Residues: CATSREGANSPLHF.